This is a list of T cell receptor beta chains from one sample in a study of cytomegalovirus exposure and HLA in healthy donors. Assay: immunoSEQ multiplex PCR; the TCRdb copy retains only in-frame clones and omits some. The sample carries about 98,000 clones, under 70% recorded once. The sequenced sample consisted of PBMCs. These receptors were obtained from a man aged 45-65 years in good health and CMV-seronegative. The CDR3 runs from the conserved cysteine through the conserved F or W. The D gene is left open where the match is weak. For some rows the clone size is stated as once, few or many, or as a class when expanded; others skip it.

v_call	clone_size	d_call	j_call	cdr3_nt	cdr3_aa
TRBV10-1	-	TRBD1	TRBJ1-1	TGCGCCAGCAGTAGACAGGGTAACACTGAAGCTTTCTTT	CASSRQGNTEAFF
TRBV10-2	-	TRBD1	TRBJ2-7	TGCGCCAGCAAACCGGGACAGGGCAATTACGAGCAGTACTTC	CASKPGQGNYEQYF
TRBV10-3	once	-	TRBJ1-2	TGTGCCATCAGTGAGTCTGCGGGCTCCGGAGGCTATGGCTACACCTTC	CAISESAGSGGYGYTF
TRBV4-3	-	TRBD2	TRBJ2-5	TGCGCCAGCAGCCCATTAGCGGGGCCCCAAGAGACCCAGTACTTC	CASSPLAGPQETQYF
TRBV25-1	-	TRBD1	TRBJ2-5	TGTGCCAGCAGTGAATATATGGTAACAGGGGGTACGGGGACCCAGTACTTC	CASSEYMVTGGTGTQYF
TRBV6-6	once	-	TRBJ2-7	TGTGCCAGTGGGCAGCGGGCGAATTCCTACGAGCAGTACTTC	CASGQRANSYEQYF
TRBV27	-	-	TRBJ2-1	TGTGCCAGCAGTTCCACCGGGACAACCAATGAGCAGTTCTTC	CASSSTGTTNEQFF
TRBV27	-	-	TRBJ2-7	TGTGCCAGCAGTTTAAACACGCCCTACGAGCAGTACTTC	CASSLNTPYEQYF
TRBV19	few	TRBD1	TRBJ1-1	TGTGCCAGTAGTACGGACAGGAAGGTGCACACTGAAGCTTTCTTT	CASSTDRKVHTEAFF
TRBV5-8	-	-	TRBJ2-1	TGTGCCAGCAGCTTGGGAGCGGGCTGGAAGGGTGAGCAGTTCTTC	CASSLGAGWKGEQFF
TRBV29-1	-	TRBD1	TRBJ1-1	TGCAGCGTTCTTCCCGAGGGGGCTCGGAACACTGAAGCTTTCTTT	CSVLPEGARNTEAFF
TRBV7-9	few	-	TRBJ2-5	TGTGCCAGCAGCTTAGTGGGGGCTACAAGGGAGACCCAGTACTTC	CASSLVGATRETQYF
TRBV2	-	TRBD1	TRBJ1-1	TGTGCCAGCATTACGGACAGGGGGAACACTGAAGCTTTCTTT	CASITDRGNTEAFF
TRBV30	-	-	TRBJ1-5	TGTGCCTGGAGTGGCGGGACGCCGGGTCAGCCCCAGCATTTT	CAWSGGTPGQPQHF
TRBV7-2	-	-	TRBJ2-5	TGTGCCAGCAGCACCTACCCCCAAGAGACCCAGTACTTC	CASSTYPQETQYF
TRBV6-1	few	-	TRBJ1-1	TGTGCCAGCAGTGGGAGCGGTGGGGGCCCCAACACTGAAGCTTTCTTT	CASSGSGGGPNTEAFF
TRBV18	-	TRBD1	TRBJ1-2	TGTGCCAGCTCACCATCAGGGGGCGCGAATGGCTACACCTTC	CASSPSGGANGYTF
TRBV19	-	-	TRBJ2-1	TGTGCCAGTAGCTTCGGACAACACTACAATGAGCAGTTCTTC	CASSFGQHYNEQFF
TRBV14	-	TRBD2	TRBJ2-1	TGTGCCAGCAGCCAAGATCTAGCGGGAGTTAATGAGCAGTTCTTC	CASSQDLAGVNEQFF
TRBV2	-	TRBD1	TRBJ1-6	TGTGCCAGCAGATTTGACAGGGGAGGTTCACCCCTCCACTTT	CASRFDRGGSPLHF
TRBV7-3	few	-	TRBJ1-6	TGTGCCAGCAGCTTGGGGGAGGGCAATAATTCACCCCTCCACTTT	CASSLGEGNNSPLHF
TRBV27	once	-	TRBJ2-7	TGTGCCAGCACCGTGGGGGCAGGGGACTACGAGCAGTACTTC	CASTVGAGDYEQYF